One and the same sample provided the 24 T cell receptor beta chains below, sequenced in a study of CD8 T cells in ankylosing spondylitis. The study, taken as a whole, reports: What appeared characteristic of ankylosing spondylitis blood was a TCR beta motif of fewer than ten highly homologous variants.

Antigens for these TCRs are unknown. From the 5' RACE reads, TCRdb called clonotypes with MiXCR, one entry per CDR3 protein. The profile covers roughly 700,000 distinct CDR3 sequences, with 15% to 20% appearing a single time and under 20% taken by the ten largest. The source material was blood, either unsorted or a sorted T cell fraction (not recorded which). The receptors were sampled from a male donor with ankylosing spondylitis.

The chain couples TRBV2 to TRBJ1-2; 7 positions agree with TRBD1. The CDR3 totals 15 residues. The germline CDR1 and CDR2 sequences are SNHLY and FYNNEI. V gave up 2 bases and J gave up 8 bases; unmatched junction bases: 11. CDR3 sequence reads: CASSELRQGLGGYTF. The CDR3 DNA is TGTGCCAGCAGTGAATTACGACAGGGCTTGGGGGGCTACACCTTC.

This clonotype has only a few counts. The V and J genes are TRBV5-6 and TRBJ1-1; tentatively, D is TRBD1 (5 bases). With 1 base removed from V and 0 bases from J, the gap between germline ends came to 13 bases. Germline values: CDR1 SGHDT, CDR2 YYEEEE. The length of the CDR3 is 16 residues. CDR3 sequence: CASSLFNRPMNTEAFF. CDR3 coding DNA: TGTGCCAGCAGCTTGTTTAACAGGCCCATGAACACTGAAGCTTTCTTT.

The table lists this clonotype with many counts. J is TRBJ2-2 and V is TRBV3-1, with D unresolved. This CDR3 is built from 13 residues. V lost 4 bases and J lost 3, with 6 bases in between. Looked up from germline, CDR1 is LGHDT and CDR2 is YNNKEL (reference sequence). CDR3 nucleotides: TGTGCCAGCAGCCCACCCTACACCGGGGAGCTGTTTTTT. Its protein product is CASSPPYTGELFF.

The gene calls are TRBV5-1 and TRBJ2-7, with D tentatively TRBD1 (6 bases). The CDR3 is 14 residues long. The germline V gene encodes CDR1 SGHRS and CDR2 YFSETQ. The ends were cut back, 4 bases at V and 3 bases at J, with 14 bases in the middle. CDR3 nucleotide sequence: TGCGCCAGCAGCCCGACGGGACACCACTACGAGCAGTACTTC. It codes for CASSPTGHHYEQYF. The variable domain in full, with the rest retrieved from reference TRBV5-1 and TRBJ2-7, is KAGVTQTPRYLIKTRGQQVTLSCSPISGHRSVSWYQQTPGQGLQFLFEYFSETQRNKGNFPGRFSGRQFSNSRSEMNVSTLELGDSALYLCASSPTGHHYEQYFGPGTRLTVT.

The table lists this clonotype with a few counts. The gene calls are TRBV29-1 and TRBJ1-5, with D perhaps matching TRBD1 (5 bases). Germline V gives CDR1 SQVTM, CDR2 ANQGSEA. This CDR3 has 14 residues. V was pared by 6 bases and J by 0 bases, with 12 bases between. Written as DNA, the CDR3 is TGCAGCGTGGGAGGGGTTTATAGCAATCAGCCCCAGCATTTT. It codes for CSVGGVYSNQPQHF.

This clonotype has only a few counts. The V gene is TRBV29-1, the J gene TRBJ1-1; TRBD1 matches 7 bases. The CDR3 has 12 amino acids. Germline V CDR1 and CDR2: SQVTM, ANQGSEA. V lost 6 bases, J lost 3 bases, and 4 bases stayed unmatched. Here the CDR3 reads CSVRDSHTEAFF. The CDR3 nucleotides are TGCAGCGTCCGGGACAGTCACACTGAAGCTTTCTTT.

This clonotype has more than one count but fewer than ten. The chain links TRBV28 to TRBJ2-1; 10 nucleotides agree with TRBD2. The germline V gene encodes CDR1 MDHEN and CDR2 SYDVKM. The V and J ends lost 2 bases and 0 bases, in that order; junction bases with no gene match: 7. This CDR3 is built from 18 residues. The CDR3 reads CASSLKREGRPSYNEQFF. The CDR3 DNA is TGTGCCAGCAGTTTAAAGCGGGAGGGCCGCCCCTCCTACAATGAGCAGTTCTTC.

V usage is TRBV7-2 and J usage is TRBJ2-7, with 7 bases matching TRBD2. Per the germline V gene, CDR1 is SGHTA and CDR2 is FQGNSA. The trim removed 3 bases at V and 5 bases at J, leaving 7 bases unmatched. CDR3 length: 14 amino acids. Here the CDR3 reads CASSLGGSRNEQYF. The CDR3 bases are TGTGCCAGCAGCTTGGGCGGGAGTCGGAACGAGCAGTACTTC.

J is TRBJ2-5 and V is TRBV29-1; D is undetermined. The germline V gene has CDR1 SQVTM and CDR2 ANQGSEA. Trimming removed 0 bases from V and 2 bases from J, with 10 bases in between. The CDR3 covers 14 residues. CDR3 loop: CSVEDLRVQETQYF. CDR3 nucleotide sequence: TGCAGCGTTGAAGATCTGCGCGTGCAAGAGACCCAGTACTTC.

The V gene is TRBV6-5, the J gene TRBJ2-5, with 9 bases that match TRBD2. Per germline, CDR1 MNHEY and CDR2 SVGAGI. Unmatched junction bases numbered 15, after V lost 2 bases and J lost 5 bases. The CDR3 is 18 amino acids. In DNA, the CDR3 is TGTGCCAGCAGTTACGGGGGGCTAGCGGGGACAATCCGGGAGACCCAGTACTTC. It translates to CASSYGGLAGTIRETQYF.

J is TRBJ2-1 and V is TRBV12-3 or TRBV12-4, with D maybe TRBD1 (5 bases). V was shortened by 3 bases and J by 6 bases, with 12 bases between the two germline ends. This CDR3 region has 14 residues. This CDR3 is CASSLGQLGNEQFF. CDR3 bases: TGTGCCAGCAGTTTGGGGCAGCTGGGCAATGAGCAGTTCTTC.

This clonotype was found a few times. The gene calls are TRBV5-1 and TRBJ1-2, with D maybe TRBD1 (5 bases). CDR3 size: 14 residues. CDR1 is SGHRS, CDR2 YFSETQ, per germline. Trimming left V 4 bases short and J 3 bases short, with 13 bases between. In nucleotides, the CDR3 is TGCGCCAGCAGCCTCGGGACGGAGGACTATGGCTACACCTTC. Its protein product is CASSLGTEDYGYTF. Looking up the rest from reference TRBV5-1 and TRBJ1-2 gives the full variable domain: KAGVTQTPRYLIKTRGQQVTLSCSPISGHRSVSWYQQTPGQGLQFLFEYFSETQRNKGNFPGRFSGRQFSNSRSEMNVSTLELGDSALYLCASSLGTEDYGYTFGSGTRLTVV.

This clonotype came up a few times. CDR3 coding DNA: TGTGCCACCGCAGCAGGGTCCAACTATGGCTACACCTTC. As protein: CATAAGSNYGYTF. The J gene is TRBJ1-2, the V gene TRBV24-1, with D perhaps matching TRBD1 (5 bases). CDR3 length: 13 amino acids. Trimming stripped 9 bases from V and 2 bases from J, with 12 bases between. Germline assignment: CDR1 KGHDR and CDR2 SFDVKD.

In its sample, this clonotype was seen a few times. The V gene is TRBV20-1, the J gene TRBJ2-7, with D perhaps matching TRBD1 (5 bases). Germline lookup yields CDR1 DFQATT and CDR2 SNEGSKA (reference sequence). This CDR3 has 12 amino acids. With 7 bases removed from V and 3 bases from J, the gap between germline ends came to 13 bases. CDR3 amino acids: CSVAQGNYEQYF. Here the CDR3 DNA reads TGCAGTGTTGCGCAGGGCAACTACGAGCAGTACTTC.

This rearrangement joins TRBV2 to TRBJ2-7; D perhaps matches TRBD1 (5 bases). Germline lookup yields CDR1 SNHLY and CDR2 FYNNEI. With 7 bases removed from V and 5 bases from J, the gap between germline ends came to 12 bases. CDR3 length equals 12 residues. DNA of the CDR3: TGTGCCAGCATTCAGGGTAGGGACGAGCAGTACTTC. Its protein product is CASIQGRDEQYF.

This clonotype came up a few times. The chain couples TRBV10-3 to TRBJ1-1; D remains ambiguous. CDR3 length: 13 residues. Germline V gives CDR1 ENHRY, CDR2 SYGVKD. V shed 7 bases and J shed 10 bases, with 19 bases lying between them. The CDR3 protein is CAIKPPSGRGAFF. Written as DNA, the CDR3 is TGTGCCATCAAGCCCCCCTCAGGCCGGGGAGCTTTCTTT.

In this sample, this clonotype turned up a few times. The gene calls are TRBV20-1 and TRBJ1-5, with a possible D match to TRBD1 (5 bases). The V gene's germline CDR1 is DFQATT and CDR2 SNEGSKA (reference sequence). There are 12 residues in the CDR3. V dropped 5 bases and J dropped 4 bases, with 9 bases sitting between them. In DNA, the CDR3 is TGCAGTGCTGGCCGACAGAATCAGCCCCAGCATTTT. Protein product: CSAGRQNQPQHF.

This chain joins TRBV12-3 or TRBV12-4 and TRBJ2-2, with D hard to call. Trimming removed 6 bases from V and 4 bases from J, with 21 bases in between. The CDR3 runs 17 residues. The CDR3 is CASRTFGDLWSTGELFF. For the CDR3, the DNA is TGTGCCAGCAGGACCTTCGGTGATTTATGGTCCACCGGGGAGCTGTTTTTT.

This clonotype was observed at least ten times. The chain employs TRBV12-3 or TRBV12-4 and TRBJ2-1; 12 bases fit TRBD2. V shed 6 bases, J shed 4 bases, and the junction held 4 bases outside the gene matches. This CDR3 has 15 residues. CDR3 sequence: CASSLAGGLYNEQFF. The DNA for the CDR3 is TGTGCCAGCAGCCTAGCGGGGGGGCTTTACAATGAGCAGTTCTTC.

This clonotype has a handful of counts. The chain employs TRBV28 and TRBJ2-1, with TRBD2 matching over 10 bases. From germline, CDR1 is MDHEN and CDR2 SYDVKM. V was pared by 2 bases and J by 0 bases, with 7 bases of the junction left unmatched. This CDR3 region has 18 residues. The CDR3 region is CASSLTEASGSSYNEQFF. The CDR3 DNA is TGTGCCAGCAGTTTAACGGAGGCTAGCGGGAGCTCCTACAATGAGCAGTTCTTC. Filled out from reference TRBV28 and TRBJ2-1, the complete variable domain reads DVKVTQSSRYLVKRTGEKVFLECVQDMDHENMFWYRQDPGLGLRLIYFSYDVKMKEKGDIPEGYSVSREKKERFSLILESASTNQTSMYLCASSLTEASGSSYNEQFFGPGTRLTVL.

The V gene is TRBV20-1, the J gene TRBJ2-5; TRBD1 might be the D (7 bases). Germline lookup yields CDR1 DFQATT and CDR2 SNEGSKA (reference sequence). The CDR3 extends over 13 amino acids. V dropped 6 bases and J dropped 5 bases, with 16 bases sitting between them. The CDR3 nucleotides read TGCAGTGCCATTAAGACAGGGAGGGAGACCCAGTACTTC. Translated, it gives CSAIKTGRETQYF.

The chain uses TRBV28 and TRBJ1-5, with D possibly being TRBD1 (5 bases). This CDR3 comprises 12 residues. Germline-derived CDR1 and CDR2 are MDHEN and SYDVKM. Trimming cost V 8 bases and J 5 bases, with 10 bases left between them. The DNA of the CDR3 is TGTGCCAGCGACGGGGGATATCAGCCCCAGCATTTT. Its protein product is CASDGGYQPQHF.

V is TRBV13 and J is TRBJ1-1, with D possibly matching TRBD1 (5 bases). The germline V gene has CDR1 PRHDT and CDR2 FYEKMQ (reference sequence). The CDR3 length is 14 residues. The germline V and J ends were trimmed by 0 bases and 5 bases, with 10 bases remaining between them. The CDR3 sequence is CASSLGRGETEAFF. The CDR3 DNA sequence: TGTGCCAGCAGCTTAGGGAGGGGTGAGACTGAAGCTTTCTTT.

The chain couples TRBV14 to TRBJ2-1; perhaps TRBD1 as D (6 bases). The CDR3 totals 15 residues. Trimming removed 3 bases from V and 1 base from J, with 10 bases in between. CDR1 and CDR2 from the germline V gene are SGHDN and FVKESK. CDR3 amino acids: CASSHAGASYNEQFF. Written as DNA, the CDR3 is TGTGCCAGCAGCCATGCAGGGGCGTCCTACAATGAGCAGTTCTTC.